These 19 T cell receptor beta chains originate from one sample sequenced in a study of identical twins. TCRdb called the 5' RACE reads again in MiXCR, with one record for every CDR3 protein. The sample includes 550,000 to 700,000 distinct CDR3 sequences, 21% of them seen just once. These data were also filed under a second study, of T cells expressing NK-cell markers.

The sample comprised PBMCs. These receptors all stem from a woman younger than 35 in good health.

This clonotype was seen a handful of times. The DNA of the CDR3 is TGCGCCAGCAGCCGCACCCCAGGACAACTCATCTCTGGGGCCAACGTCCTGACTTTC. It translates to CASSRTPGQLISGANVLTF. The chain is built from TRBV4-3 and TRBJ2-6; D is possibly TRBD1 (5 bases). Germline values: CDR1 LGHNA, CDR2 YSLEER. Trimming removed 4 bases from V and 0 bases from J, with 19 bases in between. The CDR3 sequence is 19 residues long.

The gene calls are TRBV20-1 and TRBJ2-1; 12 bases agree with TRBD2. The length of the CDR3 is 16 residues. The V gene's germline CDR1 is DFQATT and CDR2 SNEGSKA (reference sequence). Germline trimming cut 1 base from V and 0 bases from J; bases unmatched to any gene: 1. The CDR3 region is CSARGTSGISYNEQFF. Here the CDR3 DNA reads TGCAGTGCTAGAGGGACTAGCGGGATCTCCTACAATGAGCAGTTCTTC.

The chain recombines TRBV6-1 with TRBJ1-3, with D unclear. The germline gives CDR1 MNHNS, CDR2 SASEGT. The CDR3 sequence is 11 residues long. V gave up 1 base and J gave up 9 bases, with 4 bases separating them. CDR3 nucleotide sequence: TGTGCCAGCAGTGAAGGGGGCACCATATATTTT. The encoded protein is CASSEGGTIYF.

This clonotype was recorded many times. This sequence joins TRBV12-3 or TRBV12-4 and TRBJ1-1, with D possibly TRBD1 on 5 matching bases. The CDR3 runs 16 residues. Trimming pared 2 bases from V and 6 bases from J, leaving 19 bases between. The DNA of the CDR3 is TGTGCCAGCAGTTTAAATTTCGGGGGACTCCTAGCTGAAGCTTTCTTT. It encodes CASSLNFGGLLAEAFF.

The rearrangement joins TRBV29-1 to TRBJ2-6; a weak D match, TRBD2 (5 bases). Germline V gene sequence: CDR1 SQVTM, CDR2 ANQGSEA. Trimming pared 5 bases from V and 4 bases from J, leaving 9 bases between. The CDR3 contains 13 residues. The CDR3 protein is CSVLRAGANVLTF. The CDR3 coding sequence is TGCAGCGTTTTGAGGGCCGGGGCCAACGTCCTGACTTTC.

This clonotype was counted only a few times. CDR3 bases: TGCAGTGCTAGGGCAGGGAGAGTCACTGAAGCTTTCTTT. Protein sequence: CSARAGRVTEAFF. The V and J genes are TRBV20-1 and TRBJ1-1; maybe TRBD1 (5 bases). Trimming removed 3 bases at V and 4 bases at J, with 12 bases between. CDR3 size: 13 residues. Germline CDR1 is DFQATT and CDR2 is SNEGSKA (reference sequence).

Worth noting for this clonotype: A much larger clone lies one base from this, so it may be a read error. Written as DNA, the CDR3 is TGTGCCAGCAGCTCAGTACGGGGGGGTCTGGAGCAGTACTTC. The encoded protein is CASSSVRGGLEQYF. The chain combines TRBV7-2 with TRBJ2-7; 8 nucleotides align to TRBD2. Germline-derived CDR1 and CDR2 are SGHTA and FQGNSA. The V segment lost 4 bases and the J segment 7 bases; nucleotides outside the gene matches: 9. The CDR3 runs 14 residues. Supplemented by reference TRBV7-2 and TRBJ2-7, the full variable domain reads GAGVSQSPSNKVTEKGKDVELRCDPISGHTALYWYRQSLGQGLEFLIYFQGNSAPDKSGLPSDRFSAERTGGSVSTLTIQRTQQEDSAVYLCASSSVRGGLEQYFGPGTRLTVT.

This clonotype was seen many times. The CDR3 spells CSVGVGRAEAFF. The CDR3 DNA reads TGCAGCGTTGGGGTAGGGAGGGCTGAAGCTTTCTTT. The V call is TRBV29-1, the J call TRBJ1-1; D ambiguous. The CDR3 covers 12 residues. V gave up 4 bases and J gave up 6 bases, with 12 bases separating them. CDR1 and CDR2 from the germline V gene are SQVTM and ANQGSEA.

This clonotype occurred a few times. The gene calls are TRBV20-1 and TRBJ2-1; the match to TRBD2 covers 7 bases. The CDR3 runs 13 residues. Germline loops: CDR1 DFQATT, CDR2 SNEGSKA (reference sequence). Trimming at V came to 5 bases and at J to 9 bases, leaving 10 bases not matched to a gene. CDR3 sequence (DNA): TGCAGTGCTGACGGGCGGGAGAAGGGTGAGCAGTTCTTC. Translating it yields CSADGREKGEQFF.

This clonotype was counted a few times. The chain is built from TRBV29-1 and TRBJ1-1, with 7 bases that match TRBD1. Germline CDR1 is SQVTM and CDR2 is ANQGSEA. The CDR3 contains 14 residues. Trimming removed 1 base from V and 4 bases from J; junction bases left unmatched: 6. CDR3 protein: CSVEGPGGATEAFF. The CDR3 DNA reads as TGCAGCGTTGAAGGGCCAGGGGGAGCCACTGAAGCTTTCTTT.

The chain couples TRBV4-1 to TRBJ2-5; a possible D gene is TRBD1 (5 bases). This CDR3 is built from 13 residues. The V gene lost 5 bases and the J gene lost 4 bases, with 11 bases spanning the gap. Germline CDR1 is MGHRA and CDR2 is YSYEKL. In DNA, the CDR3 is TGCGCCAGCAGCTCACAGGTTCCAGAGACCCAGTACTTC. Amino acid sequence: CASSSQVPETQYF.

The rearrangement uses TRBV12-3 or TRBV12-4 and TRBJ2-2; D gene uncertain. V lost 5 bases and J 0 bases, leaving 10 bases between the germline ends. This CDR3 is built from 15 residues. CDR3 loop: CASSLPYTNTGELFF. The CDR3 DNA reads as TGTGCCAGCAGTCTCCCATACACGAACACCGGGGAGCTGTTTTTT.

This clonotype came up a few times. The chain links TRBV10-1 to TRBJ2-1; the D gene is possibly TRBD2 (6 bases). The germline V gene has CDR1 WNHNN and CDR2 SYGVQD (reference sequence). This CDR3 region has 13 residues. V was cut by 6 bases and J by 7 bases, with 13 bases left in between. The DNA for the CDR3 is TGCGCCAGCAGAGGCGGGAATAGGAATGAGCAGTTCTTC. Its translation: CASRGGNRNEQFF.

The chain uses TRBV6-5 and TRBJ2-3, with D perhaps being TRBD1 or TRBD2 (6 bases each). Germline values: CDR1 MNHEY, CDR2 SVGAGI. V was clipped by 4 bases and J by 9 bases, with 14 bases between them. This CDR3 is built from 13 residues. The CDR3 DNA sequence: TGTGCCAGCAGTTTCCCGGGGGCCCAAACGCAGTATTTT. The encoded protein is CASSFPGAQTQYF.

In its sample, this clonotype was seen a few times. The CDR3 here is CASSRDRGSHEQYF. CDR3 DNA: TGTGCCAGCAGCCGGGACAGGGGGTCTCACGAGCAGTACTTC. The J gene is TRBJ2-7, the V gene TRBV6-1; 11 nucleotides agree with TRBD1. CDR1 is MNHNS, CDR2 SASEGT, per germline. V lost 6 bases and J lost 5; bases outside the gene matches: 6. The CDR3 is made up of 14 amino acids.

Many counts were recorded for this clonotype. This chain links TRBV7-2 with TRBJ2-1, with 7 bases lining up with TRBD2. CDR1 is SGHTA and CDR2 is FQGNSA in the germline V gene. CDR3 size: 15 residues. V lost 5 bases, J lost 2 bases, and 6 bases stayed unmatched. As DNA, the CDR3 is TGTGCCAGCAGCGGCACCGGGACTACCTACAATGAGCAGTTCTTC. Protein: CASSGTGTTYNEQFF.

The gene calls are TRBV12-3 or TRBV12-4 and TRBJ1-2; D gene unclear. CDR3 size: 13 residues. Trimming stripped 8 bases from V and 1 base from J, with 11 bases between. DNA of the CDR3: TGTGCCAGCCTGGGTCTGATTAACTATGGCTACACCTTC. Residues: CASLGLINYGYTF.

This clonotype was counted many times. The V call is TRBV10-3, the J call TRBJ2-1, with 13 positions matching TRBD2. CDR1 is ENHRY and CDR2 is SYGVKD in the germline V gene. The CDR3 spans 13 residues. The V gene end was trimmed by 9 bases and the J gene end by 6 bases; junction bases not matched to a gene: 2. CDR3 nucleotides: TGTGCCATTGGACTAGCGGGAGCCAATGAGCAGTTCTTC. Protein: CAIGLAGANEQFF.

The chain has TRBV5-1 and TRBJ1-1; 9 bases are shared with TRBD1. V lost 3 bases, J lost 0 bases, and 3 bases stayed unmatched. CDR1 is SGHRS and CDR2 is YFSETQ in the germline V gene. The CDR3 is 15 amino acids. CDR3 sequence (DNA): TGCGCCAGCAGCTCCGGGACAGGGATGAACACTGAAGCTTTCTTT. Protein product: CASSSGTGMNTEAFF.